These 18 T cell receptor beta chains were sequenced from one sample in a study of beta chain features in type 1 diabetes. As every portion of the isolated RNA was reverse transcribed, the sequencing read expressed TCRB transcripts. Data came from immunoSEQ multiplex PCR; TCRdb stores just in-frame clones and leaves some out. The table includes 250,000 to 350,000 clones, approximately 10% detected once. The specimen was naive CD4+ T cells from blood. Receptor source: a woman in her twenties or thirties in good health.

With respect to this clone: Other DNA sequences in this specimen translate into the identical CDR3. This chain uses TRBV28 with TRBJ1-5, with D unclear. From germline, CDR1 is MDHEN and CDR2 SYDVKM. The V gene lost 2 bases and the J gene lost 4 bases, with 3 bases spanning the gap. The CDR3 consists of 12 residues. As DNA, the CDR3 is TGTGCCAGCAGTTTACCGAATCAGCCCCAGCATTTT. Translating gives CASSLPNQPQHF.

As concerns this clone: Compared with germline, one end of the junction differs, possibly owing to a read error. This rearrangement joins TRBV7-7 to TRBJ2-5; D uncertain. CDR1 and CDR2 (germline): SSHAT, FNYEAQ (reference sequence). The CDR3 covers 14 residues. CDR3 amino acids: CASSLAPQEETQYF. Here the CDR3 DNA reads TGTGCTAGCAGCTTAGCCCCCCAAGAGGAGACCCAGTACTTC.

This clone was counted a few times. The CDR3 DNA follows: TGTGCCAAGGGGGACCCTGGAAACACCATATATTTT. It translates to CAKGDPGNTIYF. This sequence joins TRBV2 and TRBJ1-3; D may be TRBD1 (6 bases). CDR1 SNHLY and CDR2 FYNNEI come from the germline V gene. The CDR3 extends over 12 amino acids. With 10 bases removed from V and 2 bases from J, the gap between germline ends came to 9 bases.

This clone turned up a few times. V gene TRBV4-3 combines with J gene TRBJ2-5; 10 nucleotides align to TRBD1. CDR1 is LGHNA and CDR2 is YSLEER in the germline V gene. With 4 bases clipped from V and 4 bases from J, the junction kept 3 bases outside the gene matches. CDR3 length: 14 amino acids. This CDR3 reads CASSPWTGGETQYF. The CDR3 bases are TGCGCCAGCAGCCCCTGGACAGGGGGAGAGACCCAGTACTTC.

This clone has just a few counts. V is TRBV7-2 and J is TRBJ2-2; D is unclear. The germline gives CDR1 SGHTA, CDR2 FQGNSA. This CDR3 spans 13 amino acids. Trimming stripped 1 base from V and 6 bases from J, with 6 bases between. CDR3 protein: CASSLEPAGELFF. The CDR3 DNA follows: TGTGCCAGCAGCTTAGAACCAGCCGGGGAGCTGTTTTTT.

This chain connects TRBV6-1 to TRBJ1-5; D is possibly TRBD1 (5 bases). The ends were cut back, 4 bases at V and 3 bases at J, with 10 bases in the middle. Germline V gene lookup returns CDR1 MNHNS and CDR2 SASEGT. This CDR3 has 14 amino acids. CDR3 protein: CASSGVGHNQPQHF. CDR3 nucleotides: TGTGCCAGCAGTGGGGTAGGACACAATCAGCCCCAGCATTTT.

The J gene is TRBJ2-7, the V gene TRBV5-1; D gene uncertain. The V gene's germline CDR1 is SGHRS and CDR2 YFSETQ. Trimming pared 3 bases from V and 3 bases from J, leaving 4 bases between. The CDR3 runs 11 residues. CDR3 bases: TGCGCCAGCAGCTCCTACTACGAGCAGTACTTC. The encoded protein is CASSSYYEQYF.

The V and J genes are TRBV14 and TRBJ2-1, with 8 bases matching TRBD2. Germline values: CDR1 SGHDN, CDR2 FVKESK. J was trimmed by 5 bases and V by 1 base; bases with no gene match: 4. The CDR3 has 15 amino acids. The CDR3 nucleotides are TGTGCCAGCAGCCAAGGACTAGCGAGGAACAATGAGCAGTTCTTC. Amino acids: CASSQGLARNNEQFF.

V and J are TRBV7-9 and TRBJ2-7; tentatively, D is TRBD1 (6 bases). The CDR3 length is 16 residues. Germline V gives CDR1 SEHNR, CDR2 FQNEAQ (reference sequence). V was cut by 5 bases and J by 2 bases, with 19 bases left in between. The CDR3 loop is CASSRRGVEGAYEQYF. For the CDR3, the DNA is TGTGCCAGCAGCCGGCGTGGGGTTGAGGGGGCCTACGAGCAGTACTTC.

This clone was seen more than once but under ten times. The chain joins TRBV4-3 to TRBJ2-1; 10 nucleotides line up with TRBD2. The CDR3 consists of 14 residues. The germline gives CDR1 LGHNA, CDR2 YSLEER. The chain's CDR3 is CAASSGSSYNEQFF. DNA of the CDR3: TGCGCGGCTTCTAGCGGGAGTTCCTACAATGAGCAGTTCTTC.

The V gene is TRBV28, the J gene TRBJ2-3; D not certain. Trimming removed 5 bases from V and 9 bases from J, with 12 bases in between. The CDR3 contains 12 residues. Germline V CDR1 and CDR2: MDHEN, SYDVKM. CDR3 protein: CASSPLVATQYF. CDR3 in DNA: TGTGCCAGCAGTCCGTTAGTCGCGACGCAGTATTTT.

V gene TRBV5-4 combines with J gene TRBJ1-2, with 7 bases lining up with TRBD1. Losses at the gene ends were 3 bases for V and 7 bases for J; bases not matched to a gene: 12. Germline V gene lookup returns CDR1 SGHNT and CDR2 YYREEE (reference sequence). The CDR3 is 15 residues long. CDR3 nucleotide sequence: TGTGCCAGCAGCTCCCGACAGGGCCTTATACCTGGCTACACCTTC. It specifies CASSSRQGLIPGYTF.

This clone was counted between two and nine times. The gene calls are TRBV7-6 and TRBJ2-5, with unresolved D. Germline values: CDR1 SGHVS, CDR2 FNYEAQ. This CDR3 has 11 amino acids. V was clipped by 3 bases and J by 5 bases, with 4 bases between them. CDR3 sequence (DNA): TGTGCCAGCAGCTTTGGCGAGACCCAGTACTTC. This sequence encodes CASSFGETQYF.

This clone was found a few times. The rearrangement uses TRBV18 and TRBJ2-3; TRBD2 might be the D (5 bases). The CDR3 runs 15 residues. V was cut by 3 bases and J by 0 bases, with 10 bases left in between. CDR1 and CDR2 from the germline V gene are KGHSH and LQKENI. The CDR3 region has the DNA TGTGCCAGCTCACCGCGAAGGACTAGCACAGATACGCAGTATTTT. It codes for CASSPRRTSTDTQYF.

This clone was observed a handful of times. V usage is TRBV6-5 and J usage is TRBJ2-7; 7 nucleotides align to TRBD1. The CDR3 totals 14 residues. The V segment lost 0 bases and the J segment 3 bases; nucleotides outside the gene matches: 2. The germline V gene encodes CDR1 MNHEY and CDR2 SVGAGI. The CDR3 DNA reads TGTGCCAGCAGTTACTCGGGACAGAGCTACGAGCAGTACTTC. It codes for CASSYSGQSYEQYF.

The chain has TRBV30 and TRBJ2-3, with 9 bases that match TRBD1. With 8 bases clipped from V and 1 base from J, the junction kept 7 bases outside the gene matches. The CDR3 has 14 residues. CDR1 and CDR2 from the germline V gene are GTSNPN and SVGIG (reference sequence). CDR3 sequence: CAGGRDRGTDTQYF. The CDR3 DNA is TGTGCCGGAGGGAGGGACAGGGGCACAGATACGCAGTATTTT.

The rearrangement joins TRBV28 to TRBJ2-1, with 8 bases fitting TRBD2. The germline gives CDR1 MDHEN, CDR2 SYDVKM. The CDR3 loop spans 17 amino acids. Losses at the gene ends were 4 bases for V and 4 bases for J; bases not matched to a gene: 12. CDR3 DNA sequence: TGTGCCAGCAGTTCGCCCGCGCCCAGCGGGAGATACAATGAGCAGTTCTTC. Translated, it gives CASSSPAPSGRYNEQFF.

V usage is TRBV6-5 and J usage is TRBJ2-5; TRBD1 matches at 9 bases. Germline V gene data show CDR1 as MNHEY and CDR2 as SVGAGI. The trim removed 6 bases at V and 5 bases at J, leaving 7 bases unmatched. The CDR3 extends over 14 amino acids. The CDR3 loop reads CASSRDRVRETQYF. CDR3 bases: TGTGCCAGCAGCCGGGACAGGGTCCGTGAGACCCAGTACTTC.